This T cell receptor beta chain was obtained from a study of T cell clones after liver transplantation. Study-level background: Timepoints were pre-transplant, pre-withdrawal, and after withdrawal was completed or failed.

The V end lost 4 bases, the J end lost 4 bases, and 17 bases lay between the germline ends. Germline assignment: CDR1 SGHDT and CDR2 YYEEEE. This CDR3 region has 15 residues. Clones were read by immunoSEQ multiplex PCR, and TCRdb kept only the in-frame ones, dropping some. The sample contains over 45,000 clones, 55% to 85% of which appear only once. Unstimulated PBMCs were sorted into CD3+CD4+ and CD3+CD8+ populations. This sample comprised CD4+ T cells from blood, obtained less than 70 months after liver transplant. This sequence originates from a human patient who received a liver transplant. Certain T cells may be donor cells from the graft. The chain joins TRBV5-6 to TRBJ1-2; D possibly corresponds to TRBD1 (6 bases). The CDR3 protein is CASSLRGGALYGYTF. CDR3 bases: TGTGCCAGCAGCCTTCGGGGGGGCGCCCTCTATGGCTACACCTTC.